One sample yielded the 18 T cell receptor beta chains listed below, sequenced in a study of control samples from healthy donors and cancer patients. The protocol was immunoSEQ multiplex PCR, while the TCRdb copy is restricted to in-frame clones and leaves out a portion. In the table there are 95,000 to 110,000 clones, 80% to 90% of which are singletons. The sequencing input was PBMCs. Receptors were obtained from a man aged 60 to 75 with lung cancer.

This rearrangement joins TRBV24-1 to TRBJ2-1; TRBD2 aligns across 7 bases. CDR3 size: 16 residues. CDR1 KGHDR and CDR2 SFDVKD come from the germline V gene. V shed 4 bases and J 4 bases; nucleotides not matched to a gene: 9. The CDR3 bases are TGTGCCACCAGTGACCAAAAGCGGGGACCTTACAATGAGCAGTTCTTC. This gives the protein CATSDQKRGPYNEQFF.

This chain links TRBV5-6 with TRBJ2-3; perhaps TRBD2 as D (5 bases). Trimming removed 7 bases at V and 3 bases at J, with 12 bases between. Germline lookup yields CDR1 SGHDT and CDR2 YYEEEE. CDR3 length: 13 residues. The CDR3 region is CASLVRGTDTQYF. Written as DNA, the CDR3 is TGTGCCAGCCTAGTCCGAGGGACAGATACGCAGTATTTT.

The gene calls are TRBV7-6 and TRBJ1-1; 8 bases align to TRBD1. The germline V gene has CDR1 SGHVS and CDR2 FNYEAQ. The junction had 9 bases not matched to a gene; V was cut back by 6 bases and J by 0 bases. The CDR3 is made up of 16 amino acids. The CDR3 sequence: CASSQRTGTMNTEAFF. CDR3 DNA: TGTGCCAGCAGTCAAAGGACAGGGACAATGAACACTGAAGCTTTCTTT. Looking up the rest from reference TRBV7-6 and TRBJ1-1 gives the full variable domain: GAGVSQSPRYKVTKRGQDVALRCDPISGHVSLYWYRQALGQGPEFLTYFNYEAQQDKSGLPNDRFSAERPEGSISTLTIQRTEQRDSAMYRCASSQRTGTMNTEAFFGQGTRLTVV.

In regard to this clone: A junction boundary mismatches the germline segment, possibly from a read error. The V gene is TRBV11-1, the J gene TRBJ2-2; D may be TRBD1 (6 bases). CDR3 length: 14 residues. The germline CDR1 and CDR2 sequences are SGHAT and FQDESV (reference sequence). CDR3 sequence: CASSLGGVNGELFF. CDR3 nucleotide sequence: TGTGCCAGCAGTTTAGGGGGAGTTAACGGGGAGCTGTTTTTT. Full variable domain (rest looked up from reference TRBV11-1 and TRBJ2-2): EAEVAQSPRYKITEKSQAVAFWCDPISGHATLYWYRQILGQGPELLVQFQDESVVDDSQLPKDRFSAERLKGVDSTLKIQPAELGDSAMYLCASSLGGVNGELFFGEGSRLTVL.

The gene calls are TRBV5-1 and TRBJ1-2; weak D call: TRBD1 (5 bases). The CDR3 has 13 amino acids. In germline, CDR1 is SGHRS, CDR2 YFSETQ. V was trimmed by 3 bases and J by 4 bases, leaving 10 bases between them. The CDR3 DNA is TGCGCCAGCAGCTCGGACACTAGCTATGGCTACACCTTC. This sequence encodes CASSSDTSYGYTF.

The chain combines TRBV7-2 with TRBJ1-5, with a possible D match to TRBD1 (5 bases). Trimming left V 3 bases short and J 4 bases short, with 10 bases between. Germline values: CDR1 SGHTA, CDR2 FQGNSA. This CDR3 comprises 14 residues. Here the CDR3 reads CASSFGHVNQPQHF. In DNA, the CDR3 is TGTGCCAGCAGCTTCGGACACGTTAATCAGCCCCAGCATTTT.

The chain carries TRBV5-4 and TRBJ2-5, with D uncertain. The V gene lost 1 base and the J gene lost 4 bases, with 11 bases spanning the gap. The CDR3 has 14 amino acids. Looked up from germline, CDR1 is SGHNT and CDR2 is YYREEE (reference sequence). The CDR3 reads CASSLFRTGETQYF. CDR3 bases: TGTGCCAGCAGCTTGTTCAGAACGGGAGAGACCCAGTACTTC.

The rearrangement joins TRBV5-1 to TRBJ1-3; TRBD1 is a possible D gene (6 bases). Trimming took off 6 bases at V and 7 bases at J, with 17 bases between the two ends. The length of the CDR3 is 14 residues. From germline, CDR1 is SGHRS and CDR2 YFSETQ. The chain's CDR3 is CASTPGWGRNTIYF. CDR3 nucleotide sequence: TGCGCCAGCACCCCCGGCTGGGGGCGTAACACCATATATTTT.

A few counts support this clone. This chain links TRBV6-5 with TRBJ2-3, with 11 bases fitting TRBD2. The CDR3 runs 15 residues. The ends lost 4 bases at V and 3 bases at J; junction bases unmatched: 3. Germline V CDR1 and CDR2: MNHEY, SVGAGI. The CDR3 region is CASSSPSGGTDTQYF. CDR3 DNA: TGTGCCAGCAGTTCCCCTAGCGGGGGGACAGATACGCAGTATTTT.

The sample holds one count of this clone. The V gene is TRBV5-4, the J gene TRBJ1-2; D not certain. The V gene lost 3 bases and the J gene lost 1 base, with 7 bases spanning the gap. The CDR3 is 13 residues long. The germline V gene encodes CDR1 SGHNT and CDR2 YYREEE (reference sequence). CDR3 residues: CASSSDGNYGYTF. CDR3 in DNA: TGTGCCAGCAGCTCCGACGGTAACTATGGCTACACCTTC.

The V and J genes are TRBV16 and TRBJ1-5, with 9 bases matching TRBD1. There are 15 residues in the CDR3. J was trimmed by 1 base and V by 6 bases; bases with no gene match: 4. Germline CDR1 and CDR2: KGHSY and FQNENV. The CDR3 loop is CASSYDRGSNQPQHF. CDR3 nucleotide sequence: TGTGCCAGCAGTTATGACAGGGGGAGCAATCAGCCCCAGCATTTT.

The chain recombines TRBV25-1 with TRBJ1-3, with D possibly matching TRBD1 (5 bases). V lost 10 bases and J 4 bases, leaving 20 bases between the germline ends. The germline V gene has CDR1 MGHDK and CDR2 SYGVNS. This CDR3 comprises 15 residues. CDR3 loop: CATTDTAGGGNTIYF. CDR3 nucleotide sequence: TGTGCCACCACTGACACGGCCGGGGGGGGAAACACCATATATTTT.

This clone was found once. The CDR3 coding sequence is TGTGCCATCAGTGAGTCGGGGGGGCCCGTGAACACCGGGGAGCTGTTTTTT. Translated: CAISESGGPVNTGELFF. V is TRBV10-3 and J is TRBJ2-2; possible D gene TRBD2, 7 bases. This CDR3 contains 17 residues. Germline V gives CDR1 ENHRY, CDR2 SYGVKD. Trimming stripped 0 bases from V and 1 base from J, with 12 bases between.

The V gene is TRBV7-9, the J gene TRBJ2-2, with D tentatively TRBD1 or TRBD2 (6 bases each). This CDR3 has 19 residues. The germline V gene has CDR1 SEHNR and CDR2 FQNEAQ (reference sequence). Trimming stripped 0 bases from V and 0 bases from J, with 17 bases between. This CDR3 is CASSLAAGPGHPNTGELFF. CDR3 coding DNA: TGTGCCAGCAGCTTAGCGGCGGGGCCGGGACATCCGAACACCGGGGAGCTGTTTTTT.

The chain employs TRBV5-1 and TRBJ1-2, with D possibly TRBD1 on 5 matching bases. The V end lost 0 bases, the J end lost 3 bases, and 15 bases lay between the germline ends. Germline V gene data show CDR1 as SGHRS and CDR2 as YFSETQ. The CDR3 contains 16 residues. CDR3 in DNA: TGCGCCAGCAGCTTGGCCCCAGGGACTGGGGACTATGGCTACACCTTC. Protein product: CASSLAPGTGDYGYTF.

The CDR3 here is CASSLAVTSNSPLHF. Written as DNA, the CDR3 is TGTGCCAGCAGCTTAGCCGTGACGAGCAATTCACCCCTCCACTTT. This chain joins TRBV7-2 and TRBJ1-6; no clear D gene. In germline, CDR1 is SGHTA, CDR2 FQGNSA. V was trimmed by 0 bases and J by 7 bases, leaving 10 bases between them. The CDR3 has 15 residues.

This clone was observed once. This sequence joins TRBV5-1 and TRBJ2-1; perhaps TRBD1 as D (5 bases). The V and J ends lost 6 bases and 0 bases respectively, with 13 bases between them. The CDR3 length is 15 residues. Germline V gene sequence: CDR1 SGHRS, CDR2 YFSETQ. CDR3 in amino acids: CASTWTPGSYNEQFF. The DNA of the CDR3 is TGCGCCAGCACCTGGACACCCGGCTCCTACAATGAGCAGTTCTTC.

This clone appeared once. This sequence joins TRBV27 and TRBJ2-5, with a weak D call TRBD2 (5 bases). Between the trimmed V and J ends, which lost 4 bases and 4 bases, there was a span of 19 bases. Germline lookup yields CDR1 MNHEY and CDR2 SMNVEV (reference sequence). The CDR3 extends over 16 amino acids. The CDR3 sequence: CASSSRTGGSRETQYF. The CDR3, as DNA: TGTGCCAGCAGTTCACGGACTGGAGGTTCCAGAGAGACCCAGTACTTC.